These T cell receptor beta chains were read from a single sample in a study of cytomegalovirus exposure and HLA in healthy donors. The repertoire was sequenced with immunoSEQ multiplex PCR; TCRdb's copy has only in-frame clones and lacks some. The data contain 150,000 to 200,000 clones, about 87% of them singletons. The sequenced material came from PBMCs. Receptor source: a woman younger than 35 in good health and CMV-seronegative. The CDR3 runs from the conserved cysteine through the conserved F or W. D genes are given only for firm matches. Expanded clones get a size class; other rows say once, few or many, or leave the size out.

CDR3 DNA: TGTGCCTGGAGTGTAACGGGGGTAGAGACCCAGTACTTC
CDR3 protein: CAWSVTGVETQYF
clone size: NA
D gene: NA
J gene: TRBJ2-5
V gene: TRBV30

CDR3 DNA: TGTGCCAGCTCACCACGGACAGGGGACTATGGCTACACCTTC
CDR3 protein: CASSPRTGDYGYTF
clone size: NA
D gene: TRBD1
J gene: TRBJ1-2
V gene: TRBV18

CDR3 DNA: TGCGCCAGCAGCTCGGGCTACAGGGTCGCCGCGAACACCGGGGAGCTGTTTTTT
CDR3 protein: CASSSGYRVAANTGELFF
clone size: once
D gene: NA
J gene: TRBJ2-2
V gene: TRBV5-1

CDR3 DNA: TGTGCCAGCTCACCATCTCCAGGGTCGGTGAGGTGGGCTGAAGCTTTCTTT
CDR3 protein: CASSPSPGSVRWAEAFF
clone size: NA
D gene: NA
J gene: TRBJ1-1
V gene: TRBV18

CDR3 DNA: TGTGCCAGCAGCCAGATGCCGCCCCGCGGGGGGCTGGATGAGCAGTTCTTC
CDR3 protein: CASSQMPPRGGLDEQFF
clone size: NA
D gene: TRBD2
J gene: TRBJ2-1
V gene: TRBV11-2

CDR3 DNA: TGTGCCAGCAGTCCCCCTCTCACAGGGGCGGAGGCCAAAAACATTCAGTACTTC
CDR3 protein: CASSPPLTGAEAKNIQYF
clone size: once
D gene: TRBD1
J gene: TRBJ2-4
V gene: TRBV28

CDR3 DNA: TGTGCCAGCAGCCATTCGGACAGGGGGAGTGGCTACACCTTC
CDR3 protein: CASSHSDRGSGYTF
clone size: NA
D gene: TRBD1
J gene: TRBJ1-2
V gene: TRBV7-2

CDR3 DNA: TGCGCCAGCAGCTTGGGTCTAGCGGGGGGCCAAGAGACCCAGTACTTC
CDR3 protein: CASSLGLAGGQETQYF
clone size: NA
D gene: TRBD2
J gene: TRBJ2-5
V gene: TRBV5-1

CDR3 DNA: TGCGCCAGCAGCTCCCCACGAGCGGGGGGCCTCTACGAGCAGTACTTC
CDR3 protein: CASSSPRAGGLYEQYF
clone size: once
D gene: TRBD2
J gene: TRBJ2-7
V gene: TRBV10-2

CDR3 DNA: TGTGCCATCAGCCCACAGGGGGCGAACACTGAAGCTTTCTTT
CDR3 protein: CAISPQGANTEAFF
clone size: once
D gene: TRBD1
J gene: TRBJ1-1
V gene: TRBV10-3

CDR3 DNA: TGTGCCATCAGTCCTGGGACAGCGAGGGCTTTCTTT
CDR3 protein: CAISPGTARAFF
clone size: NA
D gene: TRBD1
J gene: TRBJ1-1
V gene: TRBV10-3

CDR3 DNA: TGTGCCAGCAGCTTCGGACTAGCGGGAGTCATTACCGGGGAGCTGTTTTTT
CDR3 protein: CASSFGLAGVITGELFF
clone size: once
D gene: TRBD2
J gene: TRBJ2-2
V gene: TRBV9

CDR3 DNA: TGCGCCAGCAGCTTGCCGGTTACGGGAGTAACCGGGGAGCTGTTTTTT
CDR3 protein: CASSLPVTGVTGELFF
clone size: NA
D gene: NA
J gene: TRBJ2-2
V gene: TRBV5-1

CDR3 DNA: TGTGCCTGCCCACTCCTGGGAAACACCATATATTTT
CDR3 protein: CACPLLGNTIYF
clone size: NA
D gene: NA
J gene: TRBJ1-3
V gene: TRBV30

CDR3 DNA: TGTGCCAGCTCATCGGGACAGGGAGGGGAGACCCAGTACTTC
CDR3 protein: CASSSGQGGETQYF
clone size: NA
D gene: TRBD1
J gene: TRBJ2-5
V gene: TRBV18

CDR3 DNA: TGCGCCATCCGGACTAGCGGGGGGTTAGAGACCCAGTACTTC
CDR3 protein: CAIRTSGGLETQYF
clone size: NA
D gene: TRBD2
J gene: TRBJ2-5
V gene: TRBV10-2

CDR3 DNA: TGTGCCAGCAGCATTAATCCCGGGACAGTGAACACTGAAGCTTTCTTT
CDR3 protein: CASSINPGTVNTEAFF
clone size: once
D gene: TRBD1
J gene: TRBJ1-1
V gene: TRBV7-2

CDR3 DNA: TGTGCCAGCAGCCATCTAGCGGGGGTCTACGAGCAGTACTTC
CDR3 protein: CASSHLAGVYEQYF
clone size: NA
D gene: TRBD2
J gene: TRBJ2-7
V gene: TRBV11-2

CDR3 DNA: TGTGCCAGCAGCGCGGGCGGGAGGGGGGCAGATACGCAGTATTTT
CDR3 protein: CASSAGGRGADTQYF
clone size: NA
D gene: TRBD2
J gene: TRBJ2-3
V gene: TRBV5-4

CDR3 DNA: TGTGCCAGCAGCCCCCTGGGGGCAGGGAAGCTCGAGCAGTACTTC
CDR3 protein: CASSPLGAGKLEQYF
clone size: NA
D gene: NA
J gene: TRBJ2-7
V gene: TRBV4-2

CDR3 DNA: TGTGCCAGCAGCCCGCAGGGGGACTATGGCTACACCTTC
CDR3 protein: CASSPQGDYGYTF
clone size: NA
D gene: TRBD1
J gene: TRBJ1-2
V gene: TRBV7-2

CDR3 DNA: TGTGCCAGCAGCCAAGCGGGGGGAAACACCATATATTTT
CDR3 protein: CASSQAGGNTIYF
clone size: NA
D gene: NA
J gene: TRBJ1-3
V gene: TRBV4-2

CDR3 DNA: TGTGCCAGCAGGGGAGGGACAGGGAGGGGAGAAAGAGCTTTCTTT
CDR3 protein: CASRGGTGRGERAFF
clone size: NA
D gene: TRBD1
J gene: TRBJ1-1
V gene: TRBV2

CDR3 DNA: TGTGCCAGCAGTGAAACAGAGATTGATACGCAGTATTTT
CDR3 protein: CASSETEIDTQYF
clone size: NA
D gene: NA
J gene: TRBJ2-3
V gene: TRBV6-4

CDR3 DNA: TGTGCCAGCAGCTCCCGAGATTGGGGGACTAGCGGGGCCTACGAGCAGTACTTC
CDR3 protein: CASSSRDWGTSGAYEQYF
clone size: once
D gene: TRBD2
J gene: TRBJ2-7
V gene: TRBV11-3

CDR3 DNA: TGTGCCAGCAGCTTCCCAAGCGGGAGGGTCCACGAGCAGTACTTC
CDR3 protein: CASSFPSGRVHEQYF
clone size: NA
D gene: TRBD2
J gene: TRBJ2-7
V gene: TRBV7-2

CDR3 DNA: TGTGCCAGCAGCTTGTACAGGCATGAAGCTTTCTTT
CDR3 protein: CASSLYRHEAFF
clone size: NA
D gene: NA
J gene: TRBJ1-1
V gene: TRBV5-6

CDR3 DNA: TGTGCCAGCAGTTGGACAGACTCCTACGAGCAGTACTTC
CDR3 protein: CASSWTDSYEQYF
clone size: once
D gene: NA
J gene: TRBJ2-7
V gene: TRBV6-6

CDR3 DNA: TGTGCCAGCAGCGGGCGGGAGTTGGAGACCCAGTACTTC
CDR3 protein: CASSGRELETQYF
clone size: NA
D gene: TRBD2
J gene: TRBJ2-5
V gene: TRBV9

CDR3 DNA: TGCGCCAGCAGCTCGACCTCCGGGACAGGGAAAGAGACCCAGTACTTC
CDR3 protein: CASSSTSGTGKETQYF
clone size: NA
D gene: TRBD1
J gene: TRBJ2-5
V gene: TRBV5-1

CDR3 DNA: TGCAGCGGGACTAGCGGGACTCGGGGGGAGCAGTTCTTC
CDR3 protein: CSGTSGTRGEQFF
clone size: NA
D gene: TRBD2
J gene: TRBJ2-1
V gene: TRBV29-1